This T cell receptor (beta chain) derives from a study of blood T cell repertoires in COVID-19. Study background: Nucleic acid was either cDNA or gDNA, and it came from T cells, B-cell-depleted T cells, or PBMCs.

In the original workflow: How many nucleated cells were present was estimated from reference gene primer amplification. Using immunoSEQ multiplex PCR, the repertoire was profiled, and TCRdb retains in-frame clones only, with some absent. Clone size and V and J calls were adopted from that table, with D and trimming inferred from the DNA. The sample includes approximately 300,000 clones, roughly 86% of them seen just once. With regard to this clone: The junction and the germline gene differ at one end; a read error may be behind it.

The germline CDR1 and CDR2 sequences are SGHAT and FQNNGV. The CDR3 is 12 residues long. The chain couples TRBV11-2 to TRBJ2-4, with TRBD2 matching over 8 bases. This receptor was taken from a woman between 25 and 40 years old who had recovered from COVID-19. Material: PBMCs or T cells enriched from blood (not recorded which). This CDR3 reads CASSPSSGRSLF. The DNA for the CDR3 is TGTGCCAGCAGCCCTTCAAGCGGGAGAAGCCTCTTC.